This T cell receptor beta chain is from a study of blood T cell repertoires in COVID-19. Study-level background: Specimens from acute and convalescent COVID-19 originated in the United States, Italy and Spain. Nucleic acid was either cDNA or gDNA, and it came from T cells, B-cell-depleted T cells, or PBMCs.

After removal of 3 bases from V and 1 base from J, the junction contained 9 bases not matched to a gene. This CDR3 region has 17 residues. Germline CDR1 reads LGHDT; CDR2 reads YNNKEL (reference sequence). Repertoires were generated with immunoSEQ multiplex PCR, while TCRdb's copy carries only in-frame clones and drops some. The table lists about 74,000 clones, around 90% of them singletons, with approximately 9.1% in the top ten. What was sequenced was peripheral blood. This receptor was taken from a human donor in a cohort sampled during active COVID-19. This chain joins TRBV3-1 (or the pseudogene TRBV3-2) and TRBJ2-3; 8 nucleotides line up with TRBD1. The CDR3 protein is CASSQADRGWGTDTQYF. Written as DNA, the CDR3 is TGTGCCAGCAGCCAGGCTGACAGGGGATGGGGCACAGATACGCAGTATTTT.